This is a list of T cell receptor beta chains from one sample in a study of blood T cell repertoires in COVID-19. The method was immunoSEQ multiplex PCR; TCRdb's version includes in-frame clones alone and lacks a portion of them. The sample has approximately 180,000 clones; over 75% are singletons. The material sequenced was peripheral blood. The receptors derive from a man aged 40-49 years with active or convalescent COVID-19. CDR3s leave out the opening cysteine and the closing phenylalanine or tryptophan. Clone size appears in some rows only: once, few, many, or a class for an expanded clone.

clone size,V gene,J gene,CDR3 protein
.,TRBV30,TRBJ1-5,AWSVEGGQPQH
.,TRBV11-2,TRBJ1-1,ASSLDRVGNTEAF
once,TRBV6-4,TRBJ1-6,ASSAKGDRGPNSPLH
.,TRBV6-5,TRBJ2-5,ASRTAGNGETQY
.,TRBV3-1/TRBV3-2,TRBJ1-1,ASSLKGVVWDEAF
.,TRBV30,TRBJ2-1,AWTLGWGDEQF
.,TRBV5-6,TRBJ1-1,ASSLAGGGTEAF
.,TRBV5-5,TRBJ1-6,ASSLDAGGVDSPLH
few,TRBV2,TRBJ2-7,ASSPERVGEQY
.,TRBV30,TRBJ1-1,AILNYRGQAAF
.,TRBV19,TRBJ1-2,ASSGTGTGNGYT
.,TRBV27,TRBJ1-1,ASSLQRALNTEAF
.,TRBV28,TRBJ2-3,ASSHPQGAADTQY
.,TRBV4-1,TRBJ2-5,ASSWGQERETQY
.,TRBV3-1/TRBV3-2,TRBJ2-3,ASSQGGAGEGTQY
.,TRBV5-6,TRBJ2-5,ASSLFNQETQY
.,TRBV11-2,TRBJ1-1,ASSLRGTGVGSTEAF
once,TRBV9,TRBJ2-3,ASSPQGRAPDTQY
once,TRBV7-9,TRBJ1-3,ASGSWASGNTIY
.,TRBV11-2,TRBJ1-4,ASSPSATNEKLF
.,TRBV6-6,TRBJ2-7,ASSQRDRVGGEQY
few,TRBV7-2,TRBJ2-7,ASSRGTSGAAYEQY
few,TRBV7-2,TRBJ1-4,ASSLWGTGANEKLF
.,TRBV27,TRBJ2-7,ASGRQGTYEQY
once,TRBV2,TRBJ1-1,ASSSAPSNKQGEAF
.,TRBV4-1,TRBJ1-4,ASSQDGTRGLREKLF
many,TRBV18,TRBJ1-4,ASSPRSGGENEKLF
.,TRBV19,TRBJ1-5,ASSTVGGQPQH
.,TRBV6-5,TRBJ1-6,ASRDRAGSPLH
.,TRBV28,TRBJ2-7,ASSSQTLSYEQY
few,TRBV30,TRBJ1-6,AWSGTGQSVGPSYNSPLH
.,TRBV6-2/TRBV6-3,TRBJ1-4,ASSPVDEKLF
.,TRBV6-4,TRBJ2-7,ASSDGGQGAKRSNPYEQY
.,TRBV6-2/TRBV6-3,TRBJ2-1,ASSYSGTYNEQF
.,TRBV5-1,TRBJ1-1,ASSLRSGTEKSNTEAF
.,TRBV19,TRBJ1-2,ASSVIRTVNYGYT
.,TRBV11-2,TRBJ2-5,ASSLISGETQY
.,TRBV6-6,TRBJ2-3,ASSRRKQGDWTDTQY
.,TRBV11-3,TRBJ2-1,ASSLRAGGIDNEQF
.,TRBV11-3,TRBJ2-1,ASSRAFSAGVGNEQF
.,TRBV5-6,TRBJ1-2,ASSDTGTGGLNGYT
.,TRBV7-2,TRBJ2-7,ASSQGQGRVTYEQY
.,TRBV27,TRBJ1-1,ASSLNRNTEAF
.,TRBV5-5,TRBJ1-1,ASRLYTEAF
.,TRBV5-1,TRBJ2-5,ASSLGSSGGSIQETQY
.,TRBV30,TRBJ1-1,AWSATENTEAF
.,TRBV11-3,TRBJ1-2,ASRGRAVNYGYT